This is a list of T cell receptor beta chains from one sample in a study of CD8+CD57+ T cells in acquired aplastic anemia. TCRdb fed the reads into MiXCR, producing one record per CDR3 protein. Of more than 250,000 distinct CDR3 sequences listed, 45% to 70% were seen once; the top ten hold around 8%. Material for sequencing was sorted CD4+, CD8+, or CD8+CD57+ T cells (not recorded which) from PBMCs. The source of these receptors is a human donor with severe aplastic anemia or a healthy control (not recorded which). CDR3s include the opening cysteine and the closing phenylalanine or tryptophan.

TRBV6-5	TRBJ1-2	CASSPGPRWGYTF
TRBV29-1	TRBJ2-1	CSVVGDTVLQFF
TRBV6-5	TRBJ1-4	CASREGANRDEKLFF
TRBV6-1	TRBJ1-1	CASSDHRGFEAFF
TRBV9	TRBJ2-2	CASSVVPSDITGELFF
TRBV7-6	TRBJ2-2	CASSLSGRTANTGELFF
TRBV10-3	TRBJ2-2	CAVRGGADTGELFF
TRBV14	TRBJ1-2	CASSPLGLLYGYTF
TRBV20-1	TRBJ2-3	CSARSRGKTQYF
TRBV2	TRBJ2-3	CASSRGLAADTQYF
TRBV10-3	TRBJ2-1	CAISGTDPNNEQFF
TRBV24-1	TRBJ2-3	CATSDASGVSTDTQYF
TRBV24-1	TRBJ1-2	CATSDLSGVGYTF
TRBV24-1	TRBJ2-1	CATSVGAGGPYNEQFF
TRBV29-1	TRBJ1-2	CSVEDPGQSYGYTF
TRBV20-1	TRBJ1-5	CSARDRRQGLFQPQHF
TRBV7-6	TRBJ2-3	CASSFPQGARSGTDTQYF
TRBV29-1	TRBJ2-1	CASALGGGYNEQFF
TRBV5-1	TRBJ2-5	CASQSTPGLAGVETQYF
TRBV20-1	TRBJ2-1	CSAEREGRNEQFF
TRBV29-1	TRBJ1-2	CSALSDDAYGYTF
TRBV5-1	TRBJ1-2	CASRKEGTNYGYTF
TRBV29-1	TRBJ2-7	CSVGRRGALEGQYF
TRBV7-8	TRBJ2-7	CASSLIGDGTSPTEQYF
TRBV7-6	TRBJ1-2	CASSRIRDQKMDYGYTF
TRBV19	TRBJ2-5	CASSRVQGETQYF
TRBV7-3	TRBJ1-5	CASSWQGGDNEHF
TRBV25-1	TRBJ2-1	CASSTGFGRDYNEQFF
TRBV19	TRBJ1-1	CASSRQGMDTEAFF
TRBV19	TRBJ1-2	CASRDRGRNGYTF
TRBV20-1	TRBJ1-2	CSARQGGVYGYTF
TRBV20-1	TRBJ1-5	CSALKQGVSNQPQHF
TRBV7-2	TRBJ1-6	CASSLVSGAGSPLHF
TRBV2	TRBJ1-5	CASSEGSISNQPQHF
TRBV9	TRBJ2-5	CASSPSGLAGGETQYF
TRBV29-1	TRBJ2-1	CSVDREPYNEQFF